The T cell receptor (beta chain) under discussion was sequenced for a study of cytomegalovirus exposure and HLA in healthy donors. Findings and caveats of the study: Researchers catalogued roughly 170 TCR beta chains as cytomegalovirus-associated.

Concerning this clone: Its antigen is still unknown.

The table came from immunoSEQ multiplex PCR; TCRdb's copy has only in-frame clones and leaves some out. The sample has 55,000 to 75,000 clones; less than 96% are singletons. Specimen: PBMCs. This TCR came from a woman aged 18-35 years in good health and CMV-seronegative.

CDR3: CASSALQGAVETQYF. CDR3 nucleotides: TGTGCCAGCAGCGCCTTACAGGGGGCAGTGGAGACCCAGTACTTC. The chain employs TRBV5-6 and TRBJ2-5, with 9 bases matching TRBD1. Looked up from germline, CDR1 is SGHDT and CDR2 is YYEEEE. V trimming: 4 bases; J trimming: 5 bases; junction bases outside the gene matches: 9. The CDR3 totals 15 residues.